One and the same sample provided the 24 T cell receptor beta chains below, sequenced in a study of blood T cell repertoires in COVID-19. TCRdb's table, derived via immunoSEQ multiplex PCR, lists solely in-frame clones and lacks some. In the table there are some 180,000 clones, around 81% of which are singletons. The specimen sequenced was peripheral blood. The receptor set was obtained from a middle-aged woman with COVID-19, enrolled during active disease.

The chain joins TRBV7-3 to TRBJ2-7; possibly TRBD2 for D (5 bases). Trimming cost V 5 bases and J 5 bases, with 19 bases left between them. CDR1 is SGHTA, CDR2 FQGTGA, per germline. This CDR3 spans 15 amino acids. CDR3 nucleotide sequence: TGTGCCAGCAGCAAAAGCGGAGGCTCCCTGGACGAGCAGTACTTC. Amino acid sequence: CASSKSGGSLDEQYF.

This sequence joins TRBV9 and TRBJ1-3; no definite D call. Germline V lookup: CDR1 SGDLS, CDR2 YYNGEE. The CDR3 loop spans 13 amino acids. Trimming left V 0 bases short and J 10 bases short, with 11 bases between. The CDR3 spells CASSVDFGDTIYF. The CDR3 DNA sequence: TGTGCCAGCAGCGTAGATTTCGGAGATACCATATATTTT.

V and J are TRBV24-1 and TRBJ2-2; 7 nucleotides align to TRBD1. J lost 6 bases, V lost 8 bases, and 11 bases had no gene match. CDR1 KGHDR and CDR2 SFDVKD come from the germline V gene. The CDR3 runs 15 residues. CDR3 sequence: CATKGGTQGPGELFF. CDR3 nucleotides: TGTGCCACCAAAGGGGGCACCCAAGGTCCCGGGGAGCTGTTTTTT.

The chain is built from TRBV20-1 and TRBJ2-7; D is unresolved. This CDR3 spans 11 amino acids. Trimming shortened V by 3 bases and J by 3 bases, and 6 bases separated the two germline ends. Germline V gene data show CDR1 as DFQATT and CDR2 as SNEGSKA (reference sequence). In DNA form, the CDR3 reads TGCAGTGCTAGTCCGGTCTACGAGCAGTACTTC. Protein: CSASPVYEQYF.

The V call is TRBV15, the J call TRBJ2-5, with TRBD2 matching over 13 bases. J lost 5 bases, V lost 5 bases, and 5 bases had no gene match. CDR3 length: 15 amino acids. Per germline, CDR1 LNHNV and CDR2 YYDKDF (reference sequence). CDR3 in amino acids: CATSRTSGSIETQYF. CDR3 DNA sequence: TGTGCCACCAGCCGGACTAGCGGGAGTATTGAGACCCAGTACTTC.

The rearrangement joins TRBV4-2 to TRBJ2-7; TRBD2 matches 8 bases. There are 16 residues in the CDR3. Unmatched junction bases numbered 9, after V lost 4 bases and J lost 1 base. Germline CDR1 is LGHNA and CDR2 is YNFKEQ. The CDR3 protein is CASSPEPREVSYEQYF. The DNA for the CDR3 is TGTGCCAGCAGCCCAGAGCCGCGGGAGGTATCCTACGAGCAGTACTTC.

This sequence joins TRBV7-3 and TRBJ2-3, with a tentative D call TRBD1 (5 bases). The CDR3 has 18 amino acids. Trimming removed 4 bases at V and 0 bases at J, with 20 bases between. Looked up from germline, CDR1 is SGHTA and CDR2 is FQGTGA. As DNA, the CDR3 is TGTGCCAGCAGCTCCCAGGGCCGATTGCTAACTAGCACAGATACGCAGTATTTT. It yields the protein CASSSQGRLLTSTDTQYF.

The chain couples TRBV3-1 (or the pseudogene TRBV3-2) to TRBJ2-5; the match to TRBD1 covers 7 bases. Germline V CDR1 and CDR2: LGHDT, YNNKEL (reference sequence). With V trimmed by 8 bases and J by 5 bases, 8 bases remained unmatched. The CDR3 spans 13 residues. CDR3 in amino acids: CASAGGIFETQYF. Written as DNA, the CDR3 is TGTGCCAGCGCAGGGGGAATATTTGAGACCCAGTACTTC.

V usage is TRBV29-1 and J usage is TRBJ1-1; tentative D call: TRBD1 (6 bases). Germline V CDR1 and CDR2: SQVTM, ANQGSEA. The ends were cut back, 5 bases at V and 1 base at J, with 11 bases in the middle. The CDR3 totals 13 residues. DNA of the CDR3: TGCAGCGTTAATCAAGGGGGGAACACTGAAGCTTTCTTT. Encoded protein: CSVNQGGNTEAFF. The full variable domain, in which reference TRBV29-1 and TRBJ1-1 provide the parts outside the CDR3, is SAVISQKPSRDICQRGTSLTIQCQVDSQVTMMFWYRQQPGQSLTLIATANQGSEATYESGFVIDKFPISRPNLTFSTLTVSNMSPEDSSIYLCSVNQGGNTEAFFGQGTRLTVV.

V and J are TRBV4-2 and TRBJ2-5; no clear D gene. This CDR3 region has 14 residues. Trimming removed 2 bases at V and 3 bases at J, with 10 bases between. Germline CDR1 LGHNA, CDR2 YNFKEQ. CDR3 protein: CASSQPTTKETQYF. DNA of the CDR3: TGTGCCAGCAGCCAACCTACAACTAAAGAGACCCAGTACTTC.

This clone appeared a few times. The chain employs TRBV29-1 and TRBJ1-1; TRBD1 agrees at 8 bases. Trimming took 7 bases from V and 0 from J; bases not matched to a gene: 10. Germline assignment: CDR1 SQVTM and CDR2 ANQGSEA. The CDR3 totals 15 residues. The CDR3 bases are TGCAGCGCCCTCGGACAGGGCGGGATGAACACTGAAGCTTTCTTT. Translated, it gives CSALGQGGMNTEAFF.

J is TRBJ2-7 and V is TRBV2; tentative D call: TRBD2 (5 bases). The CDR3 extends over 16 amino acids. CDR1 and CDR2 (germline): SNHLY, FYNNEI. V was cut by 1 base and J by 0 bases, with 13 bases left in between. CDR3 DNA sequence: TGTGCCAGCAGTGAAGGAGGAAGGAGGAGCTCCTACGAGCAGTACGTC. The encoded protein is CASSEGGRRSSYEQYV.

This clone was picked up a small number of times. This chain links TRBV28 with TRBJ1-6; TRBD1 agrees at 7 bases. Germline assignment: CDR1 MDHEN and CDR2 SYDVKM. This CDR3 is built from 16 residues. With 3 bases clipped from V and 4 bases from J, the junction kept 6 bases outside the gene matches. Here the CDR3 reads CASSFSRGMYNSPLHF. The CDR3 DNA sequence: TGTGCCAGCAGTTTTAGCAGGGGGATGTATAATTCACCCCTCCACTTT.

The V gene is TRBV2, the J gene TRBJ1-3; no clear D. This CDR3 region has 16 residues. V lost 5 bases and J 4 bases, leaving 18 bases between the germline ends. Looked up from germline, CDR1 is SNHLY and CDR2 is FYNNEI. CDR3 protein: CASSLDNPASGNTIYF. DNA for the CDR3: TGTGCCAGCAGTCTCGACAACCCCGCTTCCGGAAACACCATATATTTT.

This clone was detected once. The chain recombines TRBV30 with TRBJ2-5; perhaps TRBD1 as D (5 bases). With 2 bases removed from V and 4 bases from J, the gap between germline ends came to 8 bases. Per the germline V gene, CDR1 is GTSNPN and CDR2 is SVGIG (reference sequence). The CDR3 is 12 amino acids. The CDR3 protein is CAWSIQGETQYF. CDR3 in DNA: TGTGCCTGGAGTATCCAGGGAGAGACCCAGTACTTC.

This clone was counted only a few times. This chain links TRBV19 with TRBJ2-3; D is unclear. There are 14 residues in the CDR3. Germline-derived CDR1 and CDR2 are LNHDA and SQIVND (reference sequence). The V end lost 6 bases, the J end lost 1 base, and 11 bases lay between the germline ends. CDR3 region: CASSPSMGTDTQYF. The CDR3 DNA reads TGTGCCAGTAGCCCTTCTATGGGCACAGATACGCAGTATTTT.

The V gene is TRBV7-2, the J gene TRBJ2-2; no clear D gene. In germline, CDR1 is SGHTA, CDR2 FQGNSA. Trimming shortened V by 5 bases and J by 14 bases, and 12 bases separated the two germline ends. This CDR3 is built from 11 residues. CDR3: CASSSFAKLFF. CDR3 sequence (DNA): TGTGCCAGCAGCAGTTTCGCGAAACTGTTTTTT.

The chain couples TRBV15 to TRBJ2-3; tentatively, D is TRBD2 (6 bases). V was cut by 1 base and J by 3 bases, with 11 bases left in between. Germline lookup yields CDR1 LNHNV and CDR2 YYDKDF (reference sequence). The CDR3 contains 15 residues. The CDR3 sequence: CATSRVSSGTDTQYF. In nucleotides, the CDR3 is TGTGCCACCAGCAGAGTTAGCAGCGGGACAGATACGCAGTATTTT.

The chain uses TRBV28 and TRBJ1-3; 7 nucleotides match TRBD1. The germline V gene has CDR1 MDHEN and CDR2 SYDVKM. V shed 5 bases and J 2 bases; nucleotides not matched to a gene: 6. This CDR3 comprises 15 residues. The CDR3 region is CASSPQTGTGNTIYF. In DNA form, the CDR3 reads TGTGCCAGCAGTCCACAGACAGGGACTGGAAACACCATATATTTT.

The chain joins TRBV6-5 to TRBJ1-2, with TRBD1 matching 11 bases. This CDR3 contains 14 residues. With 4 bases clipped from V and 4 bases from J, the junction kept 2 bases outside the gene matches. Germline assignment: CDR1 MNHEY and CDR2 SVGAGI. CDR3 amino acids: CASSSGTGGYGYTF. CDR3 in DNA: TGTGCCAGCAGTTCCGGGACAGGGGGCTATGGCTACACCTTC.

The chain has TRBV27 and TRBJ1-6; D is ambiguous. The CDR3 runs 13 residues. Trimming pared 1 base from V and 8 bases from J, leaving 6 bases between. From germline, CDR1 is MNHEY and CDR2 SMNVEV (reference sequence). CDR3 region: CASSLLSDSPLHF. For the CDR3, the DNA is TGTGCCAGCAGTTTATTGTCGGATTCACCCCTCCACTTT.

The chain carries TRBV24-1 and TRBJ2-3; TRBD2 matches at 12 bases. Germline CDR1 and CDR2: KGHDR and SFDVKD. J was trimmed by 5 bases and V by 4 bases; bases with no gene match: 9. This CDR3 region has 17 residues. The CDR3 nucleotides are TGTGCCACCAGTGAGACCCCTAGCGGGAGGGCCCAAGATACGCAGTATTTT. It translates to CATSETPSGRAQDTQYF.

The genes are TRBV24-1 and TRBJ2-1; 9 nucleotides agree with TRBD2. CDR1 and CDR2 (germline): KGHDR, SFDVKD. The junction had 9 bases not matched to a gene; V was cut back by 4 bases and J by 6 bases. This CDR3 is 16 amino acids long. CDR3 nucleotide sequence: TGTGCCACCAGTGACTCGGGTAGCGGGAGCCCCAATGAGCAGTTCTTC. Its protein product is CATSDSGSGSPNEQFF.

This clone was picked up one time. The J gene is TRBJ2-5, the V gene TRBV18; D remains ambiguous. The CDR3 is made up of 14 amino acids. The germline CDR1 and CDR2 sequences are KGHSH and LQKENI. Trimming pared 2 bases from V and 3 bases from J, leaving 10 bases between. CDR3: CASSPRQAEETQYF. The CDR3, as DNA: TGTGCCAGCTCACCAAGGCAGGCCGAAGAGACCCAGTACTTC.